This T cell receptor beta chain appears in the sequencing data of a study of CD8 T cells in Susac syndrome. This clonotype was detected only a few times. V was shortened by 6 bases and J by 2 bases, with 8 bases between the two germline ends. The CDR3 consists of 12 residues. Random hexamers were used to reverse transcribe an amount of about 0.5 to 1 ug RNA. It was immunoSEQ multiplex PCR that amplified TCR beta CDR3 across 54 Vbeta and 13 Jbeta. TCRdb reprocessed the immunoSEQ multiplex PCR reads with MiXCR, giving one entry per CDR3 protein. The sample contains some 300,000 distinct CDR3 sequences, 75% to 90% of which appear only once. The multiple sclerosis control group consisted of treatment-naive patients whose relapsing-remitting disease, which was either stable or active, fulfilled revised McDonald criteria. TEMRA cells were FACS-enriched and CD8+ and CD4+ T cells negatively isolated.

The clonotype comes from a human donor with multiple sclerosis. Sequencing used CD8+ T cells from PBMCs. The V and J genes are TRBV12-3 or TRBV12-4 and TRBJ2-7; the D is unclear. The CDR3 nucleotides are TGTGCCAGCAGAAACAACACCTACGAGCAGTACTTC. This sequence encodes CASRNNTYEQYF.